The source of this TCR beta chain is a study of T cell repertoires in cytomegalovirus infection. TCRdb redid the calling of the reads with MiXCR, one entry per CDR3 protein. Here the sample spans more than 150,000 distinct CDR3 sequences, 23% being singletons. This clonotype was detected many times. V was clipped by 3 bases and J by 3 bases, with 7 bases between them. Germline assignment: CDR1 SGHVS and CDR2 FQNEAQ. This CDR3 has 13 residues. This TCR derives from a human donor in good health (CMV status not recorded). Some clones in this sample may be carry-over from other donors' samples. The sequenced sample was PBMCs. J is TRBJ2-3 and V is TRBV7-8; D ambiguous. Written as DNA, the CDR3 is TGTGCCAGCAGCTTTGGGATTACAGATACGCAGTATTTT. This codes for CASSFGITDTQYF.